The rows below give T cell receptor beta chains drawn from one sample of a study of blood T cell repertoires in COVID-19. Method: immunoSEQ multiplex PCR; TCRdb's copy keeps in-frame clones and lacks some. Here the sample spans 35,000 to 50,000 clones, just under 70% being singletons. The sequencing sample was made of peripheral blood. Every receptor here comes from a man aged 80 or over with acute or convalescent COVID-19. Both conserved end residues are part of each CDR3. The order of the fields is clone size, CDR3 length, D gene, J gene, V gene, CDR3 DNA, CDR3 protein. D genes are given only for firm matches. The listing skips clone size in some rows; elsewhere it reads once, few, many or a size class.

size: .
length: 16
D: TRBD2
J: TRBJ2-5
V: TRBV10-1
DNA: TGCGCCAGCAGTGGTCCGGCGGGAGGGCCGATGGAGACCCAGTACTTC
CDR3: CASSGPAGGPMETQYF

size: .
length: 16
D: TRBD1
J: TRBJ1-2
V: TRBV6-6
DNA: TGTGCCAGCAGTTTGGGATCTGGGGGACAGGGTGGAGGCTACACCTTC
CDR3: CASSLGSGGQGGGYTF

size: .
length: 14
D: .
J: TRBJ2-7
V: TRBV6-5
DNA: TGTGCCAGCAGTTACTCGCAGGGGTCCTACGAGCAGTACTTC
CDR3: CASSYSQGSYEQYF

size: .
length: 17
D: TRBD1
J: TRBJ1-1
V: TRBV5-8
DNA: TGTGCCAGCAGCTTGCCCCCCGGGACAGGGATGAACACTGAAGCTTTCTTT
CDR3: CASSLPPGTGMNTEAFF

size: once
length: 15
D: TRBD2
J: TRBJ2-1
V: TRBV5-1
DNA: TGCGCCAGCAGCTTACTAGCGGGAGATAATGTTGAGCAGTTCTTC
CDR3: CASSLLAGDNVEQFF

size: .
length: 17
D: TRBD2
J: TRBJ2-3
V: TRBV30
DNA: TGTGCCTGGGGTACCGGGACTAGCGGGAGGAGCACAGATACGCAGTATTTT
CDR3: CAWGTGTSGRSTDTQYF

size: .
length: 16
D: .
J: TRBJ2-1
V: TRBV7-2
DNA: TGTGCCAGCAATCTGAGGGAGCCCCCAGTCTACAATGAGCAGTTCTTC
CDR3: CASNLREPPVYNEQFF

size: .
length: 17
D: TRBD1
J: TRBJ1-2
V: TRBV7-9
DNA: TGTGCCAGCAGCCCCGGGGACAGGGGGAGTTTGTACTATGGCTACACCTTC
CDR3: CASSPGDRGSLYYGYTF

size: .
length: 16
D: .
J: TRBJ2-5
V: TRBV7-2
DNA: TGTGCCAGCAGCTTAGTTTCCCTACAGGGAGCAGAGACCCAGTACTTC
CDR3: CASSLVSLQGAETQYF

size: .
length: 13
D: .
J: TRBJ1-2
V: TRBV10-2
DNA: TGCGCCAGCAGTGAAGGGTCGGGAAATGGCTACACCTTC
CDR3: CASSEGSGNGYTF

size: .
length: 15
D: .
J: TRBJ2-1
V: TRBV11-2
DNA: TGTGCCAGCAGCTTAGATCGAGGTAGCGGCGATGAGCAGTTCTTC
CDR3: CASSLDRGSGDEQFF

size: .
length: 13
D: .
J: TRBJ1-4
V: TRBV19
DNA: TGTGCCAGTAGTATTGGACAAGACGGGAAACTGTTTTTT
CDR3: CASSIGQDGKLFF

size: .
length: 17
D: .
J: TRBJ1-1
V: TRBV4-1
DNA: TGCGCCAGCAGCCAGGGTATTGGAGCAGGGGTCGACCGTGAAGCTTTCTTT
CDR3: CASSQGIGAGVDREAFF

size: few
length: 17
D: .
J: TRBJ1-2
V: TRBV12-5
DNA: TGTGCTAGTGGTTTGTCACGGGGGGCCGTCTTTGACTATGGCTACACCTTC
CDR3: CASGLSRGAVFDYGYTF

size: few
length: 14
D: TRBD2
J: TRBJ2-1
V: TRBV7-2
DNA: TGTGCCATTCGTCGGACTAGCGGGGTTTGGGAGCAGTTCTTC
CDR3: CAIRRTSGVWEQFF

size: .
length: 16
D: .
J: TRBJ1-2
V: TRBV18
DNA: TGTGCCAGCTCACCAACTACTCAAGCCTCTAACTATGGCTACACCTTC
CDR3: CASSPTTQASNYGYTF

size: .
length: 15
D: .
J: TRBJ2-3
V: TRBV11-2
DNA: TGTGCCAGCAGCCCGGACCAAACCGCGGCGGGGACGCAGTATTTT
CDR3: CASSPDQTAAGTQYF

size: few
length: 14
D: .
J: TRBJ1-1
V: TRBV11-2
DNA: TGTGCCAGCAGCTTAGATCTTACAGCCACTGAAGCTTTCTTT
CDR3: CASSLDLTATEAFF

size: .
length: 17
D: TRBD2
J: TRBJ2-3
V: TRBV11-3
DNA: TGTGCCAGCAGCTTAGGGGCTAGCGGGAGAGGCGCAGATACGCAGTATTTT
CDR3: CASSLGASGRGADTQYF

size: .
length: 15
D: TRBD1
J: TRBJ1-1
V: TRBV19
DNA: TGTGCCAGTAGTACCAGACAGGGATTGAACACTGAAGCTTTCTTT
CDR3: CASSTRQGLNTEAFF

size: .
length: 16
D: .
J: TRBJ2-2
V: TRBV7-9
DNA: TGTGCCAGCAGCCCCTGGACAAGCGCGAACACCGGGGAGCTGTTTTTT
CDR3: CASSPWTSANTGELFF

size: few
length: 13
D: .
J: TRBJ2-2
V: TRBV7-3
DNA: TGTGCCAGCACGCTACAGTCTCCCGGGGAGCTGTTTTTT
CDR3: CASTLQSPGELFF

size: few
length: 16
D: .
J: TRBJ1-1
V: TRBV14
DNA: TGTGCCAGCAGCCAACTTGGGGGAGGGATGAACACTGAAGCTTTCTTT
CDR3: CASSQLGGGMNTEAFF

size: .
length: 14
D: .
J: TRBJ1-4
V: TRBV30
DNA: TGTGCCTGGAGTGCCTCCTGGAGTAATGAAAAACTGTTTTTT
CDR3: CAWSASWSNEKLFF

size: once
length: 14
D: .
J: TRBJ2-3
V: TRBV5-1
DNA: TGCGCCAGCAGCTTGGCGTCCCGGGGGGATACGCAGTATTTT
CDR3: CASSLASRGDTQYF

size: .
length: 13
D: .
J: TRBJ1-4
V: TRBV27
DNA: TGTGCCAGCAGGCAGGGAAACCAAGAAAAACTGTTTTTT
CDR3: CASRQGNQEKLFF

size: .
length: 13
D: TRBD1
J: TRBJ2-7
V: TRBV29-1
DNA: TGCAGCGTTGGACAGGGCCCCTCCCGCGAGCAGTACTTC
CDR3: CSVGQGPSREQYF

size: .
length: 14
D: .
J: TRBJ1-4
V: TRBV7-8
DNA: TGTGCCAGCAGCTTACTCTCAACTAATGAAAAACTGTTTTTT
CDR3: CASSLLSTNEKLFF

size: .
length: 16
D: TRBD1
J: TRBJ1-2
V: TRBV23-1
DNA: TGCGCCAGCAGTCGCAACCCGACAGGGGGTAGGGATGGCTACACCTTC
CDR3: CASSRNPTGGRDGYTF

size: few
length: 14
D: TRBD1
J: TRBJ1-1
V: TRBV5-1
DNA: TGCGCCAGCAGCCGGGACAGGGCGAACACTGAAGCTTTCTTT
CDR3: CASSRDRANTEAFF

size: .
length: 16
D: TRBD1
J: TRBJ1-6
V: TRBV7-2
DNA: TGTGCCAGCAGCTTCGGACAGGTGAAATATAATTCACCCCTCCACTTT
CDR3: CASSFGQVKYNSPLHF

size: .
length: 17
D: .
J: TRBJ1-2
V: TRBV5-4
DNA: TGTGCCAGCAGCTTGGATGGTGGGTTGGCAAGTGGAGGTGGCTACACCTTC
CDR3: CASSLDGGLASGGGYTF

size: .
length: 14
D: TRBD1
J: TRBJ1-5
V: TRBV27
DNA: TGTGCCAGCAGCGCTGACAGGGGCAATCAGCCCCAGCATTTT
CDR3: CASSADRGNQPQHF

size: .
length: 15
D: .
J: TRBJ2-2
V: TRBV5-1
DNA: TGCGCCAGCAGCTTGGGCGTATATGTCACCGGGGAGCTGTTTTTT
CDR3: CASSLGVYVTGELFF

size: .
length: 16
D: TRBD1
J: TRBJ2-7
V: TRBV2
DNA: TGTGCCAGCAGTGATCGGGACAGTAATACCTCCTACGAGCAGTACTTC
CDR3: CASSDRDSNTSYEQYF

size: once
length: 14
D: .
J: TRBJ1-4
V: TRBV7-9
DNA: TGTGCCAGCAGCATACAGGGATCTAATGAAAAACTGTTTTTT
CDR3: CASSIQGSNEKLFF

size: .
length: 15
D: TRBD2
J: TRBJ2-5
V: TRBV11-2
DNA: TGTGCCAGCAGCCGAGGACTAGCGGGGAAGCCCGTCCAGTACTTC
CDR3: CASSRGLAGKPVQYF

size: few
length: 15
D: TRBD1
J: TRBJ2-7
V: TRBV27
DNA: TGTGCCAGCAGTTTATCTCAGGGGGCCAGCTACGAGCAGTACTTC
CDR3: CASSLSQGASYEQYF

size: .
length: 16
D: .
J: TRBJ1-2
V: TRBV6-2/TRBV6-3
DNA: TGTGCCAGCAGTTACACCCCAACTCTTGCTAACTATGGCTACACCTTC
CDR3: CASSYTPTLANYGYTF

size: few
length: 15
D: TRBD1
J: TRBJ1-5
V: TRBV19
DNA: TGTGCCAGTAGTATAGAAAGGGGGCGGAATCAGCCCCAGCATTTT
CDR3: CASSIERGRNQPQHF

size: few
length: 14
D: .
J: TRBJ2-1
V: TRBV11-2
DNA: TGTGCCAGCAGCCCATGGACGGAGGGCAATGAGCAGTTCTTC
CDR3: CASSPWTEGNEQFF

size: few
length: 11
D: .
J: TRBJ1-2
V: TRBV20-1
DNA: TGCAGTGCGCAGTCTAACTATGGCTACACCTTC
CDR3: CSAQSNYGYTF

size: .
length: 15
D: TRBD1
J: TRBJ2-7
V: TRBV11-3
DNA: TGTGCCAGCAGCCCCCCGACAGGGCTTCAAAACGAGCAGTACTTC
CDR3: CASSPPTGLQNEQYF

size: .
length: 15
D: TRBD2
J: TRBJ2-7
V: TRBV9
DNA: TGTGCCAGCAGCCCAGAGGGACTAGCGGACTACGAGCAGTACTTC
CDR3: CASSPEGLADYEQYF

size: .
length: 15
D: TRBD1
J: TRBJ1-6
V: TRBV5-1
DNA: TGCGCCAGCAGCGCGAGGGGGCAGGGTAATTCACCCCTCCACTTT
CDR3: CASSARGQGNSPLHF

size: .
length: 16
D: TRBD2
J: TRBJ2-5
V: TRBV14
DNA: TGTGCCAGCAGCCAACTGGGACTAAGGTCGTGGGAGACCCAGTACTTC
CDR3: CASSQLGLRSWETQYF

size: few
length: 12
D: .
J: TRBJ1-3
V: TRBV12-3/TRBV12-4
DNA: TGTGCCAGCAGCCTCTCTGGAAACACCATATATTTT
CDR3: CASSLSGNTIYF

size: .
length: 13
D: TRBD1
J: TRBJ2-7
V: TRBV19
DNA: TGTGCCAGTAGGGGGACAGAAGCCTACGAGCAGTACTTC
CDR3: CASRGTEAYEQYF

size: .
length: 15
D: TRBD1
J: TRBJ1-4
V: TRBV4-1
DNA: TGCGCCAGCAGTCAAGATGACAGGGGGAACGAAAAACTGTTTTTT
CDR3: CASSQDDRGNEKLFF

size: .
length: 12
D: .
J: TRBJ1-1
V: TRBV7-9
DNA: TGTGCCAGCAGCGCAAGAGACACTGAAGCTTTCTTT
CDR3: CASSARDTEAFF

size: few
length: 13
D: TRBD2
J: TRBJ2-5
V: TRBV6-2/TRBV6-3
DNA: TGTGCCAGCAGTTATGGACTAGGGGAGACCCAGTACTTC
CDR3: CASSYGLGETQYF

size: .
length: 16
D: TRBD1
J: TRBJ1-1
V: TRBV10-3
DNA: TGTGCCATCAGCCAAAAAGAGACAGGGGAGGGCACTGAAGCTTTCTTT
CDR3: CAISQKETGEGTEAFF

size: .
length: 14
D: .
J: TRBJ1-2
V: TRBV5-6
DNA: TGTGCCAGCAGCTTAGTGTCGGTGAACTATGGCTACACCTTC
CDR3: CASSLVSVNYGYTF

size: .
length: 15
D: .
J: TRBJ1-2
V: TRBV7-2
DNA: TGTGCCAGCAGCTTAGTTCTTGGGGGGAACGGGGGCTACACCTTC
CDR3: CASSLVLGGNGGYTF